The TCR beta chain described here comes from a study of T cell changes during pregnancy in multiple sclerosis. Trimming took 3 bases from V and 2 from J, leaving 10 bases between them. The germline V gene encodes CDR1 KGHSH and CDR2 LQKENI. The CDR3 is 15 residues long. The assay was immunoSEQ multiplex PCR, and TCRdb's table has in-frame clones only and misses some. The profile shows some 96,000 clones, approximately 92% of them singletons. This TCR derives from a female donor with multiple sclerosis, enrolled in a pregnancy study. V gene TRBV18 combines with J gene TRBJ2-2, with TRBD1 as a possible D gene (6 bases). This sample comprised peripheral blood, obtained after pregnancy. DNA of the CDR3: TGTGCCAGCTCACCCATGACAGGCAACACCGGGGAGCTGTTTTTT. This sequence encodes CASSPMTGNTGELFF.